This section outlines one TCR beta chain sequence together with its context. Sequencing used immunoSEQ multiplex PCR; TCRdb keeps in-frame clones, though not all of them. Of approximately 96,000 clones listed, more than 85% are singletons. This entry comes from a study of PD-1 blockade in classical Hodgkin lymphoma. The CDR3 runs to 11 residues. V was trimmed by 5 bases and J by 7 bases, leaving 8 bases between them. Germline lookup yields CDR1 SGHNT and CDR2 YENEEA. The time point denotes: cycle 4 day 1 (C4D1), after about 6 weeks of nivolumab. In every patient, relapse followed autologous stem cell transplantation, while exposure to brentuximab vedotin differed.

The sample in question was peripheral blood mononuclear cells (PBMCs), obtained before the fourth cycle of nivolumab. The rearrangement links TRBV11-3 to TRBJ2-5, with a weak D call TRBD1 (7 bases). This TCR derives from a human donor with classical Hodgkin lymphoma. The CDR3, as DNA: TGTGCCAGCAGCCAGGGGGGGACCCAGTACTTC. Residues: CASSQGGTQYF.